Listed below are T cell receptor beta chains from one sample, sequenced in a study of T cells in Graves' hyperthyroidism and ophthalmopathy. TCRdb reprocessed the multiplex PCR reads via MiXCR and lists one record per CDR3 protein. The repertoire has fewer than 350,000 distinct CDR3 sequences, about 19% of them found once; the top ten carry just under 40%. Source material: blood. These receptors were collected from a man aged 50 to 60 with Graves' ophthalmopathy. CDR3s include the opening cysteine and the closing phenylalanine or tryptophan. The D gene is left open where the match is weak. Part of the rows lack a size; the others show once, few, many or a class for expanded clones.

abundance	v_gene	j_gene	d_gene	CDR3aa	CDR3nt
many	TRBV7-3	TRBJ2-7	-	CASSPSGHLSYEQYF	TGTGCCAGCAGCCCCTCAGGGCACCTCTCCTACGAGCAGTACTTC
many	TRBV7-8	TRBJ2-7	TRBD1	CASSTPDRGYEQYF	TGTGCCAGCAGCACTCCCGACAGGGGGTACGAGCAGTACTTC
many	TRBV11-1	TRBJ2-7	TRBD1	CASRGTVSYEQYF	TGTGCCAGCAGGGGGACAGTCAGTTACGAGCAGTACTTC
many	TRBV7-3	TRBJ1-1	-	CASSKQSNTEAFF	TGTGCCAGCAGTAAACAATCGAACACTGAAGCTTTCTTT
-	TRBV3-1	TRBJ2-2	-	CASSQHSGSTGELFF	TGTGCCAGCAGCCAGCATTCGGGGTCCACCGGGGAGCTGTTTTTT
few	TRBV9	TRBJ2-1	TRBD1	CASGTGEYNEQFF	TGTGCCAGCGGGACAGGGGAATACAATGAGCAGTTCTTC
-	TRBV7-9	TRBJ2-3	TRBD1	CASSLLGQGGTDTQYF	TGTGCCAGCAGCCTCCTCGGACAGGGGGGCACAGATACGCAGTATTTT
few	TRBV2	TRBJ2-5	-	CASTGEETQYF	TGTGCCAGCACAGGGGAGGAGACCCAGTACTTC
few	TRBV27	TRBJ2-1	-	CASSLTGYNEQFF	TGTGCCAGCAGTTTAACGGGGTACAATGAGCAGTTCTTC
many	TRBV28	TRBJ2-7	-	CASSLYRGTVSYEQYF	TGTGCCAGCAGTTTATATCGGGGGACAGTCTCCTACGAGCAGTACTTC
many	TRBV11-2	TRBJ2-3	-	CASSLFGISTDTQYF	TGTGCCAGCAGCTTATTCGGGATTAGCACAGATACGCAGTATTTT
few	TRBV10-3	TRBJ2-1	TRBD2	CAIRDGRVDEQFF	TGTGCCATCCGGGACGGGAGGGTCGATGAGCAGTTCTTC
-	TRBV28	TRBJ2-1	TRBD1	CASGGQGYGASSYNEQFF	TGTGCCAGCGGTGGACAGGGCTACGGAGCGAGCTCCTACAATGAGCAGTTCTTC
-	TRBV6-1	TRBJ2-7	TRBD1	CASSSSGQDTYEQYF	TGTGCCAGCAGCTCAAGCGGACAGGACACCTACGAGCAGTACTTC
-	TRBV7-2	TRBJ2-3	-	CASSLAGGAVDTQYF	TGTGCCAGCAGCTTAGCGGGCGGGGCCGTTGATACGCAGTATTTT
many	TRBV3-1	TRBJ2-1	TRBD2	CASSPGLAGGREQFF	TGTGCCAGCAGCCCCGGCCTAGCGGGAGGAAGGGAGCAGTTCTTC
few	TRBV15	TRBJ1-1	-	CATSNGGSEAFF	TGTGCCACCAGCAACGGGGGTTCAGAAGCTTTCTTT
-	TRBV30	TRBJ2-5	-	CAWSVGQVKETQCF	TGTGCCTGGAGTGTAGGACAAGTTAAAGAGACCCAGTGCTTC
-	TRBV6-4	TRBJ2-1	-	CASSPTRDNEQFF	TGTGCCAGCAGTCCGACAAGAGACAATGAGCAGTTCTTC
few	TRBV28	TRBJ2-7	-	CASSPFGEQYF	TGTGCCAGCAGCCCTTTCGGCGAGCAGTACTTC
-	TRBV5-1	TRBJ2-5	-	CASSPFIQYQETQYF	TGCGCCAGCAGCCCCTTTATTCAGTACCAAGAGACCCAGTACTTC